A selection of T cell receptor beta chains follows, all from one sample in a study of T cell changes during pregnancy in multiple sclerosis. The method was immunoSEQ multiplex PCR; TCRdb's version includes in-frame clones alone and lacks a portion of them. Counted here are around 86,000 clones, roughly 91% occurring once; the ten biggest clones make up approximately 0.99%. The starting material was peripheral blood, obtained in the first trimester of pregnancy. The receptors shown here come from a female donor with multiple sclerosis, enrolled in a pregnancy study. Each CDR3 is given without its conserved first and last residue. The order of the fields is V gene, CDR3 length, CDR3 protein.

v_gene: TRBV5-4; len: 13; CDR3aa: ASSLRDYSYNEQF
v_gene: TRBV6-1; len: 15; CDR3aa: ASSEARHPLVNYGYT
v_gene: TRBV27; len: 13; CDR3aa: ASIAWGGLTYEQY
v_gene: TRBV11-2; len: 14; CDR3aa: ASSLLGGGVTEKLF
v_gene: TRBV6-1; len: 18; CDR3aa: ASSGRQRTSGRLRLGEQF
v_gene: TRBV14; len: 14; CDR3aa: ASSQRDRGRAETQY
v_gene: TRBV11-3; len: 14; CDR3aa: ASSPLIGGFDQPQH
v_gene: TRBV5-1; len: 13; CDR3aa: ASSLEGLLPYEQY
v_gene: TRBV5-8; len: 11; CDR3aa: ASSWERLAAQY
v_gene: TRBV7-8; len: 12; CDR3aa: ASSSDRSSYEQY
v_gene: TRBV6-5; len: 12; CDR3aa: ASSYAGAVGEQY
v_gene: TRBV21-1; len: 13; CDR3aa: ASSKAGFTGNTIY
v_gene: TRBV6-1; len: 12; CDR3aa: ASRDTGGPETQY
v_gene: TRBV2; len: 10; CDR3aa: ASSSHTNEAF
v_gene: TRBV14; len: 12; CDR3aa: ASSLERRRDTQY
v_gene: TRBV7-8; len: 14; CDR3aa: ASSPTSYLSTDTQY
v_gene: TRBV18; len: 10; CDR3aa: ASSDSAKTQY
v_gene: TRBV18; len: 17; CDR3aa: ASSRLGTSGGSSYNEQF
v_gene: TRBV29-1; len: 9; CDR3aa: SAGSFYGYT
v_gene: TRBV7-9; len: 12; CDR3aa: ASSLGHSGNTIY
v_gene: TRBV27; len: 17; CDR3aa: ASSTRGGGRSYDAYEQY
v_gene: TRBV18; len: 11; CDR3aa: ASSPARLYGYT
v_gene: TRBV7-8; len: 14; CDR3aa: ASSLRSGQGYNEQF
v_gene: TRBV6-4; len: 13; CDR3aa: ASSLTTTSTDTQY
v_gene: TRBV27; len: 11; CDR3aa: ASTVQQGSEQY
v_gene: TRBV6-5; len: 12; CDR3aa: ASSYYQGNTEAF
v_gene: TRBV9; len: 13; CDR3aa: ASSVNGLSGNTIY
v_gene: TRBV6-1; len: 12; CDR3aa: ASRTGGDMETQY
v_gene: TRBV4-1; len: 13; CDR3aa: ASSQLTVAKNIQY